This T cell receptor (beta chain) derives from a study of T cell changes during pregnancy in multiple sclerosis. Only in-frame clones appear in the TCRdb table, and some are missing; sequencing was by immunoSEQ multiplex PCR. The top ten clones hold 0.95% to 1.5% of a sample with 45,000 to 60,000 clones, 80% to 95% of them seen once. The TCR sequence derives from a female donor in good health, enrolled as a control in a pregnancy study. This material consisted of peripheral blood, taken after pregnancy.

The CDR3, as DNA: TGTGCCAGCAGCTCCCCTGACAGGGACGCTGAAGCTTTCTTT. Translating gives CASSSPDRDAEAFF. V and J are TRBV11-2 and TRBJ1-1; 7 positions agree with TRBD1. Per the germline V gene, CDR1 is SGHAT and CDR2 is FQNNGV. The CDR3 runs 14 residues. After removal of 4 bases from V and 6 bases from J, the junction contained 8 bases not matched to a gene.